Sequencing of this TCR beta chain was carried out in a study of cytomegalovirus exposure and HLA in healthy donors. 13 Jbeta primers and 60 Vbeta primers were used for the PCR. Sequencing was performed with immunoSEQ multiplex PCR; in TCRdb, only in-frame clones are kept and a portion is missing. The table records 150,000 to 200,000 clones, 70% to 90% of them present only once. Germline V gene sequence: CDR1 SQVTM, CDR2 ANQGSEA. This CDR3 has 14 amino acids. The trim removed 7 bases at V and 4 bases at J, leaving 10 bases unmatched. This sequence was found in a man aged 18 to 29 in good health and CMV-seropositive. The V gene is TRBV29-1, the J gene TRBJ2-1; 7 nucleotides line up with TRBD2. Sequenced sample: PBMCs. The CDR3 nucleotides read TGCAGCGCCCGGGGAGGGGACCAATACAATGAGCAGTTCTTC. Protein: CSARGGDQYNEQFF.